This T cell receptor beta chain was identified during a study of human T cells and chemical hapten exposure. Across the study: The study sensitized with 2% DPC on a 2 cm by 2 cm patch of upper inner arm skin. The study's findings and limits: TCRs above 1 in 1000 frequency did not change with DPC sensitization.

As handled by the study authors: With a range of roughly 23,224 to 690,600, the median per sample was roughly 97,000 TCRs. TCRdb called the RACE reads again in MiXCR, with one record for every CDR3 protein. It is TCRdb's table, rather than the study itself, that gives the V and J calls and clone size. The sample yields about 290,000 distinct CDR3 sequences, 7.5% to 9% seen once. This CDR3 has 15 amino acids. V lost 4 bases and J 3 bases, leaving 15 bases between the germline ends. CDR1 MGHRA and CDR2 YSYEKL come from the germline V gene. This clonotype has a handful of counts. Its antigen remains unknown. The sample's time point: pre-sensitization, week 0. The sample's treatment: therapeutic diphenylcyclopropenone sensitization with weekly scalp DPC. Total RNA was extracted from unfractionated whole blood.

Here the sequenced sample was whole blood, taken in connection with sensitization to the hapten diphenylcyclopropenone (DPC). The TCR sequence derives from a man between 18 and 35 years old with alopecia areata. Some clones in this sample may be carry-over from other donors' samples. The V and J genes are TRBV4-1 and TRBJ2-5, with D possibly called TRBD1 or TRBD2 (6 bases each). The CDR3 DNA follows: TGCGCCAGCAGCCGTAAGACGGGGGCTGAAGAGACCCAGTACTTC. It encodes CASSRKTGAEETQYF.